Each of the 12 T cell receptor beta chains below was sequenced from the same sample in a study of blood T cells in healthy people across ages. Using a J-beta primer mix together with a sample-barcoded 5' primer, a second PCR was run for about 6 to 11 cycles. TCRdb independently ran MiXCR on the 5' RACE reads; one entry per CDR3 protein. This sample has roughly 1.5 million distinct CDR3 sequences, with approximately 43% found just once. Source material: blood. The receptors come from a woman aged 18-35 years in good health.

The CDR3 DNA sequence: TGTGCCAGCAGCTCGGGCAACCACTGGGGAGGCTACACCTTC. This translates into CASSSGNHWGGYTF. This chain connects TRBV7-2 to TRBJ1-2; unclear D gene. This CDR3 contains 14 residues. Trimming stripped 4 bases from V and 8 bases from J, with 17 bases between. Looked up from germline, CDR1 is SGHTA and CDR2 is FQGNSA.

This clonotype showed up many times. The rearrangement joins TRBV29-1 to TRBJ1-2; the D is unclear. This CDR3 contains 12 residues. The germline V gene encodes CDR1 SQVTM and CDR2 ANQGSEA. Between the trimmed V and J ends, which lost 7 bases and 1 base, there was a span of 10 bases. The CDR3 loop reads CSAWINNYGYTF. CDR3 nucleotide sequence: TGCAGCGCGTGGATCAATAACTATGGCTACACCTTC.

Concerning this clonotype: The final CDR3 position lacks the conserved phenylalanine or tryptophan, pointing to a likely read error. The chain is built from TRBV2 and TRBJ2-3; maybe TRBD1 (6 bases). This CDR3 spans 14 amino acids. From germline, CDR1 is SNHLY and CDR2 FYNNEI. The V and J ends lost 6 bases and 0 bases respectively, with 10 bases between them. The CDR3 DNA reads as TGTGCCAGCAGGGGACATTCTAGCACAGATACGCAGTATTAT. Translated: CASRGHSSTDTQYY.

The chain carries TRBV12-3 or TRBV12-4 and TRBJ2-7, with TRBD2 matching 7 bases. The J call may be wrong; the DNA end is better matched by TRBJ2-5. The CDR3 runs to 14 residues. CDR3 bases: TGTGCCAGCAGACCCACTAGCGAAGTGGAGACCCAGTACTTC. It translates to CASRPTSEVETQYF.

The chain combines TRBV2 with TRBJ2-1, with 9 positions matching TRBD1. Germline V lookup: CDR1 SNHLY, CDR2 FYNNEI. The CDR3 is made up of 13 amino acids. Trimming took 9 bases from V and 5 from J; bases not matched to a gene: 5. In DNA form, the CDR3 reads TGTGCCAGTAAACAGGGGGCTAACAATGAGCAGTTCTTC. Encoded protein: CASKQGANNEQFF.

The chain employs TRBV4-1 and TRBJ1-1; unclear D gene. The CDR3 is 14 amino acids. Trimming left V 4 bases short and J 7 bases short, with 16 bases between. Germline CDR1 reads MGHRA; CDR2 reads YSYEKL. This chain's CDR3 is CASSPLGTQSEAFF. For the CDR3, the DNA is TGCGCCAGCAGCCCCCTCGGAACCCAAAGTGAAGCTTTCTTT.

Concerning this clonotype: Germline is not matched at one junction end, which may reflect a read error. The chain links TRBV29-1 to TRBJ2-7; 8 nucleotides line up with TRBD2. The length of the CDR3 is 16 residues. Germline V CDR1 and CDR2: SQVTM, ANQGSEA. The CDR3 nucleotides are TGCGGCGTTGAAGATGGAGGCGGGGGGCGCCGCAATGAGCAGTACTTC. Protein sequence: CGVEDGGGGRRNEQYF.

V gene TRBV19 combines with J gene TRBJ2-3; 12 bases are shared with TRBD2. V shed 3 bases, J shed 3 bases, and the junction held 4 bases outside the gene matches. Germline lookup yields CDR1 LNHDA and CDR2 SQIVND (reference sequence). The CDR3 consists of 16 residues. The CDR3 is CASSIRLAGETDTQYF. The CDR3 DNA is TGTGCCAGTAGTATCCGACTAGCGGGAGAGACAGATACGCAGTATTTT.

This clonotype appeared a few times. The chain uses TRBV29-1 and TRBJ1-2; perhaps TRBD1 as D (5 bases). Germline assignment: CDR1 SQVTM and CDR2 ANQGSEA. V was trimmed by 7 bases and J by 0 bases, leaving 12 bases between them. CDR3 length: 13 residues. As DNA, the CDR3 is TGCAGCGGCGTCGACAGAGCTAACTATGGCTACACCTTC. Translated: CSGVDRANYGYTF.

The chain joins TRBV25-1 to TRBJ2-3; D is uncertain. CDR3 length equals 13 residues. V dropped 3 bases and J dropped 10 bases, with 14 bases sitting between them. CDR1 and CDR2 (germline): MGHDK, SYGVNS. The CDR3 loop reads CASSDPHLGSQYF. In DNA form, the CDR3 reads TGTGCCAGCAGTGACCCTCACCTAGGGTCGCAGTATTTT. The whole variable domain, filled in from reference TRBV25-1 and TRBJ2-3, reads EADIYQTPRYLVIGTGKKITLECSQTMGHDKMYWYQQDPGMELHLIHYSYGVNSTEKGDLSSESTVSRIRTEHFPLTLESARPSHTSQYLCASSDPHLGSQYFGPGTRLTVL.

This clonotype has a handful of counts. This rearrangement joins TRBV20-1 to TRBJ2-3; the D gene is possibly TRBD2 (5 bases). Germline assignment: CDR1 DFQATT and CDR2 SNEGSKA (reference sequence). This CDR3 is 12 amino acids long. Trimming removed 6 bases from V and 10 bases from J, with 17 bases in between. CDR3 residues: CSASSTGLAQYF. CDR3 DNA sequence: TGCAGTGCCTCCTCGACGGGGTTGGCGCAGTATTTT.

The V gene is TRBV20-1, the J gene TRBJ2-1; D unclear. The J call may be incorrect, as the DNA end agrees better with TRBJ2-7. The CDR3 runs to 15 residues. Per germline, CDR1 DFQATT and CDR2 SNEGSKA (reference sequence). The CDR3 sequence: CSASRAKSSYNEQYF. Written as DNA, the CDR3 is TGCAGTGCTAGTCGGGCGAAAAGCTCCTACAATGAGCAGTACTTC.